This T cell receptor (beta chain) was retrieved from a study of OX40 agonist ivuxolimab in advanced cancers. A single count supports this clone. Method: immunoSEQ multiplex PCR; TCRdb's copy keeps in-frame clones and lacks some. The table lists about 22,000 clones, roughly 84% of them singletons. Germline V gives CDR1 SGHDN, CDR2 FVKESK. V gave up 0 bases and J gave up 0 bases, with 11 bases separating them. The CDR3 loop spans 16 amino acids. This TCR derives from an adult with an advanced solid tumor such as melanoma, head and neck, liver or kidney cancer. The chain links TRBV14 to TRBJ1-1; TRBD1 is a possible D gene (5 bases). The sample was CD4+ or CD8+ T cells sorted from blood, taken in a trial of the OX40 agonist ivuxolimab. CDR3: CASSQDWGLMNTEAFF. The CDR3 nucleotides read TGTGCCAGCAGCCAAGATTGGGGCCTCATGAACACTGAAGCTTTCTTT.